These 12 T cell receptor beta chains were all obtained from the same sample, sequenced in a study of CD8+ T cells in alopecia areata. Reverse transcription of extracted RNA yielded cDNA, which provided the sequencing template. Libraries were prepared by immunoSEQ multiplex PCR; TCRdb keeps only in-frame clonotypes and omits some of them. The repertoire holds 100,000 to 130,000 clones, with approximately 61% as singletons. Sequenced input: NKG2D-low CD8+ T cells sorted from blood. The receptors were gathered from a human donor with alopecia areata.

The chain is built from TRBV13 and TRBJ1-1, with 7 bases identical to TRBD1. The J segment lost 12 bases and the V segment lost 5 bases, leaving 9 bases of the junction unmatched. The CDR3 runs to 12 residues. Germline V gene lookup returns CDR1 PRHDT and CDR2 FYEKMQ (reference sequence). CDR3 protein: CASSGDRPLTFF. The CDR3 coding sequence is TGTGCCAGCAGCGGGGACAGACCCCTAACTTTCTTT.

The chain carries TRBV27 and TRBJ2-1, with 9 positions matching TRBD2. The germline gives CDR1 MNHEY, CDR2 SMNVEV (reference sequence). The CDR3 covers 16 residues. The V gene end was trimmed by 5 bases and the J gene end by 9 bases; junction bases not matched to a gene: 14. The CDR3 reads CASSRRREGPTGEQFF. The DNA of the CDR3 is TGTGCCAGCAGTAGGAGGCGGGAGGGCCCCACGGGTGAGCAGTTCTTC.

This chain links TRBV28 with TRBJ2-5; D perhaps matches TRBD1 (6 bases). There are 14 residues in the CDR3. Looked up from germline, CDR1 is MDHEN and CDR2 is SYDVKM. V lost 5 bases to trimming and J lost 4 bases, with 14 bases between them. The CDR3 protein is CASSHYRERETQYF. The CDR3 DNA is TGTGCCAGCAGTCACTACAGGGAAAGAGAGACCCAGTACTTC.

The J gene is TRBJ1-1, the V gene TRBV5-6; 8 nucleotides agree with TRBD1. The trim removed 3 bases at V and 4 bases at J, leaving 5 bases unmatched. Germline assignment: CDR1 SGHDT and CDR2 YYEEEE. The CDR3 has 14 amino acids. The CDR3 protein is CASSWGTGGTEAFF. CDR3 sequence (DNA): TGTGCCAGCAGCTGGGGTACAGGGGGCACTGAAGCTTTCTTT.

The V and J genes are TRBV28 and TRBJ2-3; 7 nucleotides line up with TRBD1. CDR1 is MDHEN and CDR2 is SYDVKM in the germline V gene. J lost 3 bases, V lost 7 bases, and 10 bases had no gene match. The CDR3 runs to 15 residues. The CDR3 sequence is CASIQGEIWTDTQYF. The CDR3 nucleotides read TGTGCCAGCATCCAGGGGGAGATTTGGACAGATACGCAGTATTTT.

This chain connects TRBV27 to TRBJ1-1; 7 bases fit TRBD1. Unmatched junction bases numbered 8, after V lost 5 bases and J lost 5 bases. The CDR3 is 14 residues long. Germline loops: CDR1 MNHEY, CDR2 SMNVEV (reference sequence). The chain's CDR3 is CASSINRGSTEAFF. The CDR3 nucleotides read TGTGCCAGCAGTATCAACAGGGGCAGTACTGAAGCTTTCTTT.

The chain links TRBV4-1 to TRBJ1-2, with TRBD1 matching over 9 bases. This CDR3 region has 13 residues. Germline V lookup: CDR1 MGHRA, CDR2 YSYEKL. V trimming: 6 bases; J trimming: 2 bases; junction bases outside the gene matches: 1. The CDR3 loop reads CASSGTGNYGYTF. The CDR3 DNA reads TGCGCCAGCAGTGGGACAGGGAACTATGGCTACACCTTC.

This rearrangement joins TRBV28 to TRBJ2-7; 7 bases agree with TRBD1. V lost 3 bases and J lost 4; bases outside the gene matches: 6. Per the germline V gene, CDR1 is MDHEN and CDR2 is SYDVKM. The CDR3 runs to 14 residues. CDR3: CASSFRGGDYEQYF. The CDR3 DNA is TGTGCCAGCAGTTTTCGAGGGGGCGATTACGAGCAGTACTTC.

This clone occurred a few times. The chain recombines TRBV5-5 with TRBJ1-2; TRBD1 matches 7 bases. The CDR3 spans 12 residues. Per the germline V gene, CDR1 is SGHKS and CDR2 is YYEKEE (reference sequence). The V segment lost 7 bases and the J segment 3 bases; nucleotides outside the gene matches: 3. CDR3 bases: TGTGCCAGCTTTGACAGGGACTATGGCTACACCTTC. Its translation is CASFDRDYGYTF.

In its sample, this clone was seen a few times. The chain recombines TRBV27 with TRBJ2-7; 8 bases are a match to TRBD2. The CDR3 has 14 amino acids. The trim removed 8 bases at V and 2 bases at J, leaving 8 bases unmatched. Germline V gene sequence: CDR1 MNHEY, CDR2 SMNVEV (reference sequence). Here the CDR3 DNA reads TGTGCCAGCTCCCCGACGGGAGGGCCCTACGAGCAGTACTTC. Residues: CASSPTGGPYEQYF.

This clone was recorded once. The DNA of the CDR3 is TGCGCCAGCAAAACCGGGCCGGAGGGATTGTACAATGAGCAGTTCTTC. Amino acid sequence: CASKTGPEGLYNEQFF. The V and J genes are TRBV5-1 and TRBJ2-1; TRBD2 is a possible D gene (6 bases). V dropped 6 bases and J dropped 4 bases, with 20 bases sitting between them. The CDR3 runs to 16 residues. Germline-derived CDR1 and CDR2 are SGHRS and YFSETQ.

This chain links TRBV7-9 with TRBJ2-6; a possible D gene is TRBD2 (6 bases). Germline assignment: CDR1 SEHNR and CDR2 FQNEAQ (reference sequence). This CDR3 spans 17 amino acids. V lost 5 bases and J 0 bases, leaving 14 bases between the germline ends. The CDR3 loop reads CASSPGAALSGANVLTF. The CDR3 DNA reads as TGTGCCAGCAGCCCGGGAGCAGCACTCTCTGGGGCCAACGTCCTGACTTTC.